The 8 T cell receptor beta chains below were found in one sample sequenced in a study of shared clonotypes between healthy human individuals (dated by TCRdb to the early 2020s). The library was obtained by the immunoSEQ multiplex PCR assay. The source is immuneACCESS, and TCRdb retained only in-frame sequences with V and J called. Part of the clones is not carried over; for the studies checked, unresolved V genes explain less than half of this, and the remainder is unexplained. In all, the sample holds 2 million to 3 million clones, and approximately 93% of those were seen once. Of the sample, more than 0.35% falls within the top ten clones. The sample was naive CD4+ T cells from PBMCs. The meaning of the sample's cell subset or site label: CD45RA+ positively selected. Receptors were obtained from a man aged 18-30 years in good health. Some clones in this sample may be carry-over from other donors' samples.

The CDR3 nucleotides are TGTGCCAGCTCACCTAATGAGGGCCTGCGCGAGCAGTACTTC. The encoded protein is CASSPNEGLREQYF. The chain is built from TRBV18 and TRBJ2-7; the D gene is possibly TRBD2 (5 bases). Between the trimmed V and J ends, which lost 3 bases and 6 bases, there was a span of 15 bases. Germline loops: CDR1 KGHSH, CDR2 LQKENI. The CDR3 totals 14 residues.

The CDR3 loop is CASIKSGRGTDTQYF. CDR3 DNA sequence: TGTGCCAGTATAAAGAGCGGGAGGGGAACAGATACGCAGTATTTT. The V and J genes are TRBV28 and TRBJ2-3; 10 bases fit TRBD2. Germline V gene lookup returns CDR1 MDHEN and CDR2 SYDVKM. CDR3 length: 15 residues. The ends lost 9 bases at V and 3 bases at J; junction bases unmatched: 9.

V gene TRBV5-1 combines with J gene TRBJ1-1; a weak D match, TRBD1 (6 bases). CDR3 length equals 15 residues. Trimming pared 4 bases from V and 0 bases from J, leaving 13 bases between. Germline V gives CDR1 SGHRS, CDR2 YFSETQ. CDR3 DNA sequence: TGCGCCAGCAGCGCTGGTGGGGGCCTGAACACTGAAGCTTTCTTT. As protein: CASSAGGGLNTEAFF.

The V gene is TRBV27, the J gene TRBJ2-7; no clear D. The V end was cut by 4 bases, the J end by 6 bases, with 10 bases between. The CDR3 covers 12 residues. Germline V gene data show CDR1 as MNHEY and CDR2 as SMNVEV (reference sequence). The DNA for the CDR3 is TGTGCCAGCAGTTCAAGGCGTGGCGAGCAGTACTTC. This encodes CASSSRRGEQYF.

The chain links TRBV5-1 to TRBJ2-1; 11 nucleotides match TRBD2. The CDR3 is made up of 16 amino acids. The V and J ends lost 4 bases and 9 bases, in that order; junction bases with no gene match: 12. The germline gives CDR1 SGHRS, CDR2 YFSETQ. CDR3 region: CASSQNPGLADGEQFF. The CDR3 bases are TGCGCCAGCAGCCAGAACCCGGGACTAGCGGATGGTGAGCAGTTCTTC.

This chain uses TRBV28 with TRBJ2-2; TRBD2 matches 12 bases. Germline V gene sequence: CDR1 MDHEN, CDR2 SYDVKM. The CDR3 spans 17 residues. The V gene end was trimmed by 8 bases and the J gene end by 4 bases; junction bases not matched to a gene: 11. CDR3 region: CASQSTSGRSFTGELFF. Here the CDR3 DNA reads TGTGCCAGCCAATCGACTAGCGGGAGATCATTCACCGGGGAGCTGTTTTTT.

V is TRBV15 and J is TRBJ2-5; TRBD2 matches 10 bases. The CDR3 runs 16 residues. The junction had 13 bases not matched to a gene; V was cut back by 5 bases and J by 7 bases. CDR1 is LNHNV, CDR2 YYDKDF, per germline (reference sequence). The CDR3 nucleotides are TGTGCCACCAGCCAACCAAGGGCTAGCGGGAGAGGGACCCAGTACTTC. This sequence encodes CATSQPRASGRGTQYF. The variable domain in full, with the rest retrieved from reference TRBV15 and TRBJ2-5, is DAMVIQNPRYQVTQFGKPVTLSCSQTLNHNVMYWYQQKSSQAPKLLFHYYDKDFNNEADTPDNFQSRRPNTSFCFLDIRSPGLGDTAMYLCATSQPRASGRGTQYFGPGTRLLVL.

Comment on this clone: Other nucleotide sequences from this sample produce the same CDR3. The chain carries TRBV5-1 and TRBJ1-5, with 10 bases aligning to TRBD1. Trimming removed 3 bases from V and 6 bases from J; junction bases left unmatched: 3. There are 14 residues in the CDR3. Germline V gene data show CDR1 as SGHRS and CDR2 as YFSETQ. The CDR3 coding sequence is TGCGCCAGCAGCTCGGGACAGGGGTCTCAGCCCCAGCATTTT. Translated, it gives CASSSGQGSQPQHF.